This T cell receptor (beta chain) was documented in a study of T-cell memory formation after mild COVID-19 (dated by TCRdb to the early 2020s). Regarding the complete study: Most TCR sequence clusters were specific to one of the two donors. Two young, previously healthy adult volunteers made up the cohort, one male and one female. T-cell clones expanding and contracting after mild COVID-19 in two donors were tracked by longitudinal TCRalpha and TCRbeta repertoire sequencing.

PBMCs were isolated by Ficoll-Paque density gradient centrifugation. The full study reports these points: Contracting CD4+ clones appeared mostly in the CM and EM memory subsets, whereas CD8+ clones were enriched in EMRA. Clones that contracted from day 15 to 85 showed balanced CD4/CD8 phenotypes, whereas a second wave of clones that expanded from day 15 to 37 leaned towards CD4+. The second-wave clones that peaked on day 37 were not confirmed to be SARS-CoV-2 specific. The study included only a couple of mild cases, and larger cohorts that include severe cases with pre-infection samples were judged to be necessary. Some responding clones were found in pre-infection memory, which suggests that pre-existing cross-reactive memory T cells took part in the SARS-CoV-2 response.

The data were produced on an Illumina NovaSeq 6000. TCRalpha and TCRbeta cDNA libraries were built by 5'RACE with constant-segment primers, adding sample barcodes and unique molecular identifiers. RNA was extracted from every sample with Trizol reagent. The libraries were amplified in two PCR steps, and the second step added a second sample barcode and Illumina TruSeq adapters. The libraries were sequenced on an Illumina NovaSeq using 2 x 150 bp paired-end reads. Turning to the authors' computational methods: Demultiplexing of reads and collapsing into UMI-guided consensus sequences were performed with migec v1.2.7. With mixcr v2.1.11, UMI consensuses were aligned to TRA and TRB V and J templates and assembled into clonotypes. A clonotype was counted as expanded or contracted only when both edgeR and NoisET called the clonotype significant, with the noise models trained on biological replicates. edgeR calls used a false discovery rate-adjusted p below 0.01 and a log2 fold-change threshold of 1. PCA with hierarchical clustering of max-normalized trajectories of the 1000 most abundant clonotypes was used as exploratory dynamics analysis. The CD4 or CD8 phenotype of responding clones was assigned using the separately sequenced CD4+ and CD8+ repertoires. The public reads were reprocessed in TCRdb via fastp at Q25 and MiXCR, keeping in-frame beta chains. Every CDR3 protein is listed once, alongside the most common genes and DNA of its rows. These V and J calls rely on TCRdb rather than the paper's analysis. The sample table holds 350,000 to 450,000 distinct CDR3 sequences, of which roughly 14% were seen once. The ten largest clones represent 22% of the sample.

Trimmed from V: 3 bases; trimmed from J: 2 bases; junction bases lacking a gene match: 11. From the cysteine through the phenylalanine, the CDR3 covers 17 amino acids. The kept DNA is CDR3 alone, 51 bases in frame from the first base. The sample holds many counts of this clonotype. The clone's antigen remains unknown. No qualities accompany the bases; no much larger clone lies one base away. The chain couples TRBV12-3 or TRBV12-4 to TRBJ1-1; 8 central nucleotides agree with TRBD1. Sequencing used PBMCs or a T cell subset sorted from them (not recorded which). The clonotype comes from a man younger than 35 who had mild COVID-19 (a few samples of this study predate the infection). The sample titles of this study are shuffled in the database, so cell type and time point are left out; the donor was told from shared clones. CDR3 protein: CASSFIRRQGFNTEAFF. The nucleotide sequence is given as TGTGCCAGCAGTTTTATAAGGCGACAGGGGTTCAACACTGAAGCTTTCTTT.